The clone carrying this T cell receptor (beta chain) was picked up a small number of times. TCRdb re-analysed the 5' RACE reads in MiXCR, keeping a single row per CDR3 protein. The sample holds some 560,000 distinct CDR3 sequences; more than 9% are singletons and the top ten take roughly 3.2%. The sample comes from a study of identical twins. V lost 3 bases and J 2 bases, leaving 10 bases between the germline ends. There are 14 residues in the CDR3. These data were also reused for a study on yellow fever vaccine responses in identical twins.

The chain employs TRBV12-3 or TRBV12-4 and TRBJ2-5, with D possibly matching TRBD1 (6 bases). Sequencing was done on a sample of PBMCs. The sequence was obtained from a young woman in good health. CDR3 region: CASSFAGAQETQYF. The CDR3 nucleotides read TGTGCCAGCAGTTTCGCAGGGGCGCAAGAGACCCAGTACTTC.